Below, one TCR beta chain is given with its context. The antigen is not known. Germline V gives CDR1 SGHDT, CDR2 YYEEEE. CDR3 size: 15 residues. V lost 4 bases, J lost 2 bases, and 3 bases stayed unmatched. Assay: immunoSEQ multiplex PCR; the TCRdb copy retains only in-frame clones and omits some. The sample carries hundreds of thousands of clones, around 87% recorded once. The sample is drawn from a study of cytomegalovirus exposure and HLA in healthy donors. Study at large: A later analysis reported the same platform for the roughly 120 validation repertoires and the roughly 700 first-cohort repertoires.

These donors were members of the roughly 120-subject validation cohort, a group separate from the roughly 670-subject first cohort. General study results and limits: Listed as cytomegalovirus-associated were over 150 TCR beta chains. A few chains tied to CMV proved CMV antigen-specific in vitro.

V is TRBV5-6 and J is TRBJ2-1, with 10 bases matching TRBD1. Sequencing used PBMCs. This receptor was obtained from a woman aged 18-29 years in good health and CMV-seropositive. The CDR3 nucleotides are TGTGCCAGCAGCCCCGGACAGGGGGCCTACAATGAGCAGTTCTTC. Residues: CASSPGQGAYNEQFF.